Listed here are 21 T cell receptor beta chains from one sample, sequenced in a study of blood T cell repertoires in COVID-19. Sequenced by immunoSEQ multiplex PCR; TCRdb stores in-frame clones only, minus some. The data show a few hundred thousand clones, approximately 86% seen once. The source material was PBMCs or T cells enriched from blood (not recorded which). The source is a woman younger than 45 who had been exposed to COVID-19.

The chain links TRBV30 to TRBJ1-4; TRBD1 agrees at 10 bases. Per germline, CDR1 GTSNPN and CDR2 SVGIG (reference sequence). The CDR3 sequence is 13 residues long. Trimming removed 0 bases from V and 10 bases from J; junction bases left unmatched: 2. CDR3 sequence (DNA): TGTGCCTGGAGTGTGGACAGGGGGGGAAAACTGTTTTTT. This translates into CAWSVDRGGKLFF. Variable domain in full (rest from reference TRBV30 and TRBJ1-4): SQTIHQWPATLVQPVGSPLSLECTVEGTSNPNLYWYRQAAGRGLQLLFYSVGIGQISSEVPQNLSASRPQDRQFILSSKKLLLSDSGFYLCAWSVDRGGKLFFGSGTQLSVL.

The V call is TRBV27, the J call TRBJ2-1; D is unclear. Germline V gene lookup returns CDR1 MNHEY and CDR2 SMNVEV (reference sequence). This CDR3 comprises 10 residues. Deletions cut 8 bases from V and 9 bases from J, with 8 bases between. In nucleotides, the CDR3 is TGTGCCAGCGGGCAGTTTGAGCAGTTCTTC. Amino acids: CASGQFEQFF.

The rearrangement uses TRBV6-1 and TRBJ1-1; D ambiguous. Germline lookup yields CDR1 MNHNS and CDR2 SASEGT. The CDR3 runs 14 residues. V was clipped by 2 bases and J by 10 bases, with 17 bases between them. The CDR3 spells CASSEPRGRRGAFF. CDR3 DNA: TGTGCCAGCAGTGAACCCCGCGGCCGAAGAGGAGCTTTCTTT.

The rearrangement uses TRBV27 and TRBJ2-7; 12 bases align to TRBD2. Germline V CDR1 and CDR2: MNHEY, SMNVEV (reference sequence). CDR3 length equals 14 residues. With 9 bases clipped from V and 0 bases from J, the junction kept 3 bases outside the gene matches. The CDR3 here is CASRLAGDSYEQYF. CDR3 nucleotide sequence: TGTGCCAGTAGACTAGCGGGGGACTCCTACGAGCAGTACTTC.

The CDR3 DNA reads as TGCGCCAGCAGTGTCAGACAGGGTCACTACAATGAGCAGTTCTTC. This encodes CASSVRQGHYNEQFF. The V call is TRBV10-2, the J call TRBJ2-1; 7 bases match TRBD1. CDR3 size: 15 residues. Germline V gene data show CDR1 as WSHSY and CDR2 as SAAADI. J was trimmed by 3 bases and V by 4 bases; bases with no gene match: 6.

In this sample, this clone turned up once. V usage is TRBV5-1 and J usage is TRBJ1-2; TRBD1 aligns across 8 bases. CDR3 length: 15 amino acids. V lost 1 base, J lost 2 bases, and 4 bases stayed unmatched. Germline values: CDR1 SGHRS, CDR2 YFSETQ. In nucleotides, the CDR3 is TGCGCCAGCAGCTTGTTTACAGGGGGGAACTATGGCTACACCTTC. Encoded protein: CASSLFTGGNYGYTF.

This clone was observed a handful of times. The chain combines TRBV19 with TRBJ1-1; 10 nucleotides match TRBD1. The germline CDR1 and CDR2 sequences are LNHDA and SQIVND (reference sequence). The trim removed 5 bases at V and 1 base at J, leaving 7 bases unmatched. The CDR3 has 16 residues. The chain's CDR3 is CASSVPGQGPNTEAFF. The CDR3 DNA reads TGTGCCAGTAGTGTCCCGGGACAGGGGCCGAACACTGAAGCTTTCTTT.

The V gene is TRBV25-1, the J gene TRBJ1-1; 8 positions match TRBD1. CDR1 is MGHDK and CDR2 is SYGVNS in the germline V gene. The CDR3 runs 17 residues. After removal of 2 bases from V and 3 bases from J, the junction contained 11 bases not matched to a gene. CDR3 bases: TGTGCCAGCAGTGAACTCGCGGACAGGGCGCCTTACACTGAAGCTTTCTTT. Translated, it gives CASSELADRAPYTEAFF.

This clone was seen a few times. This sequence joins TRBV29-1 and TRBJ1-2, with 7 positions matching TRBD1. Germline values: CDR1 SQVTM, CDR2 ANQGSEA. This CDR3 contains 12 residues. V shed 4 bases and J 8 bases; nucleotides not matched to a gene: 7. CDR3 nucleotides: TGCAGCGTTGTCGGCACAGGGGACGGCTACACCTTC. This encodes CSVVGTGDGYTF.

The chain couples TRBV19 to TRBJ1-2; D call uncertain. CDR1 and CDR2 from the germline V gene are LNHDA and SQIVND (reference sequence). This CDR3 is built from 13 residues. The ends were cut back, 3 bases at V and 13 bases at J, with 18 bases in the middle. CDR3 residues: CASSISAEEFSTF. The CDR3 DNA reads TGTGCCAGTAGTATCTCGGCCGAGGAGTTCTCCACCTTC. Based on the CDR3 plus reference TRBV19 and TRBJ1-2, the full variable domain is DGGITQSPKYLFRKEGQNVTLSCEQNLNHDAMYWYRQDPGQGLRLIYYSQIVNDFQKGDIAEGYSVSREKKESFPLTVTSAQKNPTAFYLCASSISAEEFSTFGSGTRLTVV.

J is TRBJ2-7 and V is TRBV10-3; tentatively, D is TRBD1 (6 bases). V was cut by 2 bases and J by 4 bases, with 18 bases left in between. The CDR3 totals 16 residues. Germline V gene data show CDR1 as ENHRY and CDR2 as SYGVKD. The CDR3 region is CAISERDRSKLYEQYF. The CDR3 coding sequence is TGTGCCATCAGTGAGCGTGACAGGTCAAAATTATACGAGCAGTACTTC.

The chain has TRBV6-4 and TRBJ2-2; D call uncertain. V was clipped by 3 bases and J by 7 bases, with 9 bases between them. Per germline, CDR1 MRHNA and CDR2 SNTAGT. CDR3 length equals 13 residues. The CDR3 DNA sequence: TGTGCCAGCAGTGAACGGGTTGGCGGGGAGCTGTTTTTT. Its translation: CASSERVGGELFF.

V is TRBV19 and J is TRBJ2-5; no clear D gene. CDR1 is LNHDA and CDR2 is SQIVND in the germline V gene (reference sequence). V lost 5 bases and J 0 bases, leaving 7 bases between the germline ends. The CDR3 sequence is 13 residues long. Here the CDR3 reads CASSSPYQETQYF. In DNA form, the CDR3 reads TGTGCCAGTAGTTCCCCGTACCAAGAGACCCAGTACTTC.

The rearrangement links TRBV3-1 (or the pseudogene TRBV3-2) to TRBJ1-2, with D maybe TRBD1 (5 bases). This CDR3 is built from 14 residues. CDR1 is LGHDT and CDR2 is YNNKEL in the germline V gene (reference sequence). V was trimmed by 0 bases and J by 3 bases, leaving 8 bases between them. This CDR3 reads CASSQDWGDYGYTF. Here the CDR3 DNA reads TGTGCCAGCAGCCAAGATTGGGGGGACTATGGCTACACCTTC.

CDR3 sequence: CATSDFTSTDTQYF. CDR3 nucleotides: TGTGCCACCAGTGATTTTACTAGCACAGATACGCAGTATTTT. V gene TRBV24-1 combines with J gene TRBJ2-3, with D unresolved. Germline V gene data show CDR1 as KGHDR and CDR2 as SFDVKD. Trimming removed 1 base from V and 0 bases from J, with 4 bases in between. The CDR3 is 14 residues long.

The gene calls are TRBV7-2 and TRBJ2-2, with TRBD2 matching 7 bases. With V trimmed by 1 base and J by 2 bases, 4 bases remained unmatched. Germline lookup yields CDR1 SGHTA and CDR2 FQGNSA. This CDR3 region has 16 residues. CDR3 sequence reads: CASSLVGGRNTGELFF. CDR3 nucleotide sequence: TGTGCCAGCAGCTTAGTGGGGGGGAGAAACACCGGGGAGCTGTTTTTT.

This clone was counted only a few times. The gene calls are TRBV5-1 and TRBJ1-1; D is perhaps TRBD1 (5 bases). The V gene's germline CDR1 is SGHRS and CDR2 YFSETQ. The CDR3 extends over 14 amino acids. Trimming stripped 4 bases from V and 0 bases from J, with 10 bases between. The CDR3 nucleotides are TGCGCCAGCAGCCTGCGGGGACTGAACACTGAAGCTTTCTTT. Encoded protein: CASSLRGLNTEAFF.

The chain joins TRBV30 to TRBJ1-3, with D possibly matching TRBD1 (6 bases). The CDR3 runs to 16 residues. V lost 1 base to trimming and J lost 2 bases, with 15 bases between them. CDR1 is GTSNPN and CDR2 is SVGIG in the germline V gene (reference sequence). The CDR3: CAWSGGHTMTGNTIYF. The DNA of the CDR3 is TGTGCCTGGAGTGGGGGGCATACGATGACTGGAAACACCATATATTTT.

V and J are TRBV7-8 and TRBJ2-3, with 8 bases that match TRBD1. Germline CDR1 SGHVS, CDR2 FQNEAQ. This CDR3 contains 16 residues. V lost 3 bases to trimming and J lost 3 bases; unmatched junction nucleotides: 8. CDR3 amino acids: CASSLGQEYLTDTQYF. CDR3 sequence (DNA): TGTGCCAGCAGCTTGGGACAGGAATATTTAACAGATACGCAGTATTTT. The full variable domain, in which reference TRBV7-8 and TRBJ2-3 provide the parts outside the CDR3, is GAGVSQSPRYKVAKRGQDVALRCDPISGHVSLFWYQQALGQGPEFLTYFQNEAQLDKSGLPSDRFFAERPEGSVSTLKIQRTQQEDSAVYLCASSLGQEYLTDTQYFGPGTRLTVL.

The CDR3 is CAWSEGQGYNSPLHF. For the CDR3, the DNA is TGTGCCTGGAGCGAGGGACAGGGCTATAATTCACCCCTCCACTTT. The V and J genes are TRBV30 and TRBJ1-6, with 9 bases lining up with TRBD1. Germline trimming cut 3 bases from V and 3 bases from J; bases unmatched to any gene: 3. This CDR3 has 15 residues. Germline V lookup: CDR1 GTSNPN, CDR2 SVGIG (reference sequence).

The CDR3, as DNA: TGTGCCAGCAGTCAGGGCTCCTACAATGAGCAGTTCTTC. It codes for CASSQGSYNEQFF. The V gene is TRBV6-5, the J gene TRBJ2-1; possibly TRBD1 for D (5 bases). V was clipped by 5 bases and J by 0 bases, with 5 bases between them. The CDR3 has 13 residues. Germline CDR1 and CDR2: MNHEY and SVGAGI.